These 30 T cell receptor beta chains originate from one sample sequenced in a study of regulatory T cells in long-lasting Graves disease. Documented time point: persistent/refractory GD, antithyroid drugs over 5 years with positive TRAb. The TCR library used RNA extracted from PBMCs. The authors built TCR beta libraries using iRepertoire HTBI primers and Arm-PCR of CDR3 regions. Using its own MiXCR run on the multiplex PCR reads, TCRdb lists one record per CDR3 protein. The table has 350,000 to 450,000 distinct CDR3 sequences, around 21% seen once. The specimen comprised peripheral blood mononuclear cells (PBMCs), sampled when the disease was refractory, from a patient treated with antithyroid drugs. These receptors originate from a female donor with Graves disease.

The chain links TRBV30 to TRBJ2-5; D not resolved. V was shortened by 2 bases and J by 2 bases, with 6 bases between the two germline ends. There are 12 residues in the CDR3. CDR1 is GTSNPN and CDR2 is SVGIG in the germline V gene (reference sequence). The CDR3 loop reads CAWSPGQETQYF. CDR3 DNA sequence: TGTGCCTGGAGTCCTGGACAAGAGACCCAGTACTTC.

Remarks on this clonotype: This may be a read error: a much more frequent sequence differs by one nucleotide. The chain employs TRBV7-2 and TRBJ2-7; the D is unclear. Looked up from germline, CDR1 is SGHTA and CDR2 is FQGNSA. The V end lost 2 bases, the J end lost 5 bases, and 7 bases lay between the germline ends. The CDR3 covers 12 residues. The CDR3 bases are TGTGCCAGCAGCTTAATGGTTAACGAGCAGTACTTC. Translated, it gives CASSLMVNEQYF.

In its sample, this clonotype was seen many times. This chain joins TRBV11-3 and TRBJ2-7; D is perhaps TRBD2 (6 bases). The CDR3 is 14 amino acids. Germline loops: CDR1 SGHNT, CDR2 YENEEA. V was pared by 0 bases and J by 12 bases, with 18 bases between. The CDR3, as DNA: TGTGCCAGCAGCTTAGATCTATCAAGGCAGGGACTGTACTTC. Protein: CASSLDLSRQGLYF.

This rearrangement joins TRBV4-1 to TRBJ2-7, with no clear D. Germline V lookup: CDR1 MGHRA, CDR2 YSYEKL. The CDR3 extends over 12 amino acids. Trimming took 8 bases from V and 0 from J, leaving 8 bases between them. CDR3 nucleotide sequence: TGCGCCAGCCAAGGGCCCTCCTACGAGCAGTACTTC. Amino acids: CASQGPSYEQYF.

The V and J genes are TRBV19 and TRBJ2-2; maybe TRBD1 (7 bases). The CDR3 length is 14 residues. Trimming removed 4 bases from V and 4 bases from J, with 10 bases in between. From germline, CDR1 is LNHDA and CDR2 SQIVND (reference sequence). For the CDR3, the DNA is TGTGCCAGTAGTACGGGGGACAGCACCGGGGAGCTGTTTTTT. It is translated as CASSTGDSTGELFF.

This clonotype was seen many times. The V gene is TRBV3-1, the J gene TRBJ1-1; D is unclear. Trimming stripped 4 bases from V and 5 bases from J, with 17 bases between. The CDR3 consists of 15 residues. Germline loops: CDR1 LGHDT, CDR2 YNNKEL (reference sequence). The CDR3 is CASSRREAGTTEAFF. CDR3 nucleotide sequence: TGTGCCAGCAGCCGTAGGGAGGCAGGAACAACTGAAGCTTTCTTT.

V is TRBV20-1 and J is TRBJ2-7, with D possibly TRBD2 on 7 matching bases. Per germline, CDR1 DFQATT and CDR2 SNEGSKA (reference sequence). CDR3 length equals 14 residues. Trimming removed 6 bases from V and 4 bases from J, with 19 bases in between. The CDR3 sequence: CSAPLGGRGYEQYF. DNA for the CDR3: TGCAGTGCCCCCTTGGGGGGGCGAGGATACGAGCAGTACTTC.

This clonotype has only a few counts. V gene TRBV6-5 combines with J gene TRBJ2-2; 15 positions agree with TRBD2. V was pared by 4 bases and J by 1 base, with 13 bases of the junction left unmatched. The CDR3 runs 21 residues. Germline-derived CDR1 and CDR2 are MNHEY and SVGAGI. CDR3 sequence: CASSWNGGLAGGHQNTGELFF. The CDR3 DNA follows: TGTGCCAGCAGTTGGAACGGTGGACTAGCGGGAGGGCACCAGAACACCGGGGAGCTGTTTTTT.

This sequence joins TRBV6-1 and TRBJ2-7, with 12 nucleotides matching TRBD2. CDR1 MNHNS and CDR2 SASEGT come from the germline V gene. This CDR3 has 15 amino acids. V shed 6 bases, J shed 1 base, and the junction held 4 bases outside the gene matches. CDR3 region: CASRNLAGGSYEQYF. As DNA, the CDR3 is TGTGCCAGCAGAAACCTAGCGGGAGGGTCCTACGAGCAGTACTTC.

The chain combines TRBV7-3 with TRBJ2-1; 7 bases align to TRBD2. With V trimmed by 1 base and J by 7 bases, 7 bases remained unmatched. Germline CDR1 SGHTA, CDR2 FQGTGA. The CDR3 has 15 residues. The DNA of the CDR3 is TGTGCCAGCAGCTTAATGGCGGGAGAAACTAATGAGCAGTTCTTC. Translating it yields CASSLMAGETNEQFF.

This clonotype showed up many times. The chain has TRBV6-2 or TRBV6-3 and TRBJ1-1; no firm D call. Germline V gives CDR1 MNHEY, CDR2 SVGEGT. Trimming pared 4 bases from V and 0 bases from J, leaving 9 bases between. This CDR3 contains 14 residues. The CDR3 protein is CASSSRRLNTEAFF. In nucleotides, the CDR3 is TGTGCCAGCAGTTCTCGACGGCTGAACACTGAAGCTTTCTTT.

This clonotype occurred a few times. The gene calls are TRBV28 and TRBJ1-4; 8 bases map to TRBD1. The CDR3 loop spans 17 amino acids. The junction had 6 bases not matched to a gene; V was cut back by 3 bases and J by 0 bases. CDR1 and CDR2 from the germline V gene are MDHEN and SYDVKM. The CDR3: CASSLWQGAPTNEKLFF. CDR3 sequence (DNA): TGTGCCAGCAGTTTGTGGCAGGGGGCTCCAACTAATGAAAAACTGTTTTTT.

The rearrangement links TRBV13 to TRBJ1-1; 7 bases line up with TRBD1. Trimming at V came to 8 bases and at J to 11 bases, leaving 8 bases not matched to a gene. This CDR3 has 11 amino acids. The V gene's germline CDR1 is PRHDT and CDR2 FYEKMQ (reference sequence). The CDR3 DNA reads as TGTGCCAGCCTAATCAGGGGGGAGGCTTTCTTT. It yields the protein CASLIRGEAFF.

The chain links TRBV6-1 to TRBJ1-5, with TRBD1 identical over 11 bases. From germline, CDR1 is MNHNS and CDR2 SASEGT. This CDR3 contains 16 residues. Trimming at V came to 1 base and at J to 6 bases, leaving 5 bases not matched to a gene. CDR3 DNA: TGTGCCAGCAGTGAAGACCCCGGGACAGGGGGTCAGCCCCAGCATTTT. Translating gives CASSEDPGTGGQPQHF.

There are a few counts of this clonotype. CDR3 sequence: CASSLEPGAHYGYTF. CDR3 nucleotides: TGTGCCAGCAGCTTAGAGCCCGGAGCCCACTATGGCTACACCTTC. This rearrangement joins TRBV7-2 to TRBJ1-2, with D uncertain. The CDR3 runs to 15 residues. Germline lookup yields CDR1 SGHTA and CDR2 FQGNSA. The V end lost 1 base, the J end lost 3 bases, and 12 bases lay between the germline ends.

The V gene is TRBV18, the J gene TRBJ2-5; 8 nucleotides agree with TRBD2. CDR1 and CDR2 (germline): KGHSH, LQKENI. The V gene end was trimmed by 1 base and the J gene end by 4 bases; junction bases not matched to a gene: 5. The CDR3 covers 15 residues. CDR3 in DNA: TGTGCCAGCTCACCACTATCCCTAGCGGGAGAGACCCAGTACTTC. Its protein is CASSPLSLAGETQYF.

The sample holds a few counts of this clonotype. The chain uses TRBV2 and TRBJ1-2, with D hard to call. Trimming removed 4 bases from V and 0 bases from J, with 9 bases in between. CDR1 is SNHLY, CDR2 FYNNEI, per germline. The CDR3 length is 14 residues. CDR3 residues: CASSVSTSNYGYTF. DNA for the CDR3: TGTGCCAGCAGTGTGTCCACTTCTAACTATGGCTACACCTTC. The full variable domain, with the rest looked up from reference TRBV2 and TRBJ1-2, is EPEVTQTPSHQVTQMGQEVILRCVPISNHLYFYWYRQILGQKVEFLVSFYNNEISEKSEIFDDQFSVERPDGSNFTLKIRSTKLEDSAMYFCASSVSTSNYGYTFGSGTRLTVV.

V usage is TRBV7-2 and J usage is TRBJ1-1; D call uncertain. CDR3 length equals 14 residues. The germline V gene has CDR1 SGHTA and CDR2 FQGNSA. Between the trimmed V and J ends, which lost 4 bases and 0 bases, there was a span of 9 bases. The CDR3: CASSSAWMNTEAFF. The CDR3 DNA is TGTGCCAGCAGCTCCGCCTGGATGAACACTGAAGCTTTCTTT.

This clonotype was seen a few times. V gene TRBV9 combines with J gene TRBJ2-7, with D uncertain. This CDR3 has 15 amino acids. V gave up 2 bases and J gave up 0 bases, with 12 bases separating them. In germline, CDR1 is SGDLS, CDR2 YYNGEE. CDR3 amino acids: CASSVSGVSSYEQYF. As DNA, the CDR3 is TGTGCCAGCAGCGTTAGTGGGGTGAGCTCCTACGAGCAGTACTTC.

This clonotype has ten or more counts. The V gene is TRBV2, the J gene TRBJ1-1; D remains ambiguous. The germline V and J ends were trimmed by 3 bases and 1 base, with 6 bases remaining between them. Germline CDR1 and CDR2: SNHLY and FYNNEI. This CDR3 contains 13 residues. The CDR3 spells CASSEVSNTEAFF. CDR3 nucleotide sequence: TGTGCCAGCAGTGAGGTTTCGAACACTGAAGCTTTCTTT.

There are a few counts of this clonotype. The CDR3 here is CSARGAGLAPGELFF. In DNA form, the CDR3 reads TGCAGTGCCAGGGGCGCAGGACTAGCGCCCGGGGAGCTGTTTTTT. The chain links TRBV20-1 to TRBJ2-2, with 9 bases lining up with TRBD2. CDR3 length: 15 residues. In germline, CDR1 is DFQATT, CDR2 SNEGSKA (reference sequence). The V gene end was trimmed by 6 bases and the J gene end by 6 bases; junction bases not matched to a gene: 11.

This chain uses TRBV6-1 with TRBJ1-2, with D unclear. The CDR3 runs 13 residues. CDR1 MNHNS and CDR2 SASEGT come from the germline V gene. The V end was cut by 4 bases, the J end by 5 bases, with 11 bases between. The CDR3, as DNA: TGTGCCAGCAGTGGGGCCGGAACTTATGGCTACACCTTC. It codes for CASSGAGTYGYTF.

This chain links TRBV10-3 with TRBJ1-1; a possible D gene is TRBD1 (5 bases). The V end lost 11 bases, the J end lost 1 base, and 14 bases lay between the germline ends. The CDR3 runs to 13 residues. Per the germline V gene, CDR1 is ENHRY and CDR2 is SYGVKD. Written as DNA, the CDR3 is TGTGCCGCGGCGGGACTGACGAACACTGAAGCTTTCTTT. Amino acid sequence: CAAAGLTNTEAFF.

Ten or more counts support this clonotype. The rearrangement links TRBV29-1 to TRBJ1-1, with D unresolved. The V gene lost 4 bases and the J gene lost 4 bases, with 16 bases spanning the gap. The CDR3 spans 14 residues. CDR1 SQVTM and CDR2 ANQGSEA come from the germline V gene. In DNA form, the CDR3 reads TGCAGCGTTGGAGGCATAGGGCGTAGCACTGAAGCTTTCTTT. It yields the protein CSVGGIGRSTEAFF.

This clonotype was seen at least ten times. This chain links TRBV7-2 with TRBJ1-1; D is uncertain. V was trimmed by 3 bases and J by 8 bases, leaving 7 bases between them. The CDR3 loop spans 11 amino acids. Looked up from germline, CDR1 is SGHTA and CDR2 is FQGNSA. The CDR3 is CASSFISEAFF. In DNA form, the CDR3 reads TGTGCCAGCAGCTTTATCTCCGAAGCTTTCTTT. The full variable domain, in which reference TRBV7-2 and TRBJ1-1 provide the parts outside the CDR3, is GAGVSQSPSNKVTEKGKDVELRCDPISGHTALYWYRQSLGQGLEFLIYFQGNSAPDKSGLPSDRFSAERTGGSVSTLTIQRTQQEDSAVYLCASSFISEAFFGQGTRLTVV.

The chain has TRBV7-2 and TRBJ1-5; 7 bases map to TRBD1. Per germline, CDR1 SGHTA and CDR2 FQGNSA. Trimming removed 5 bases from V and 0 bases from J; junction bases left unmatched: 13. CDR3 size: 18 residues. The CDR3 nucleotides are TGTGCCAGCAGCCCGGGGGACGGGACAGAAATTAGCAATCAGCCCCAGCATTTT. It yields the protein CASSPGDGTEISNQPQHF. Looking up the rest from reference TRBV7-2 and TRBJ1-5 gives the full variable domain: GAGVSQSPSNKVTEKGKDVELRCDPISGHTALYWYRQSLGQGLEFLIYFQGNSAPDKSGLPSDRFSAERTGGSVSTLTIQRTQQEDSAVYLCASSPGDGTEISNQPQHFGDGTRLSIL.

There are many counts of this clonotype. The chain has TRBV2 and TRBJ2-5; 10 bases line up with TRBD1. Germline loops: CDR1 SNHLY, CDR2 FYNNEI. The V gene end was trimmed by 4 bases and the J gene end by 4 bases; junction bases not matched to a gene: 6. This CDR3 comprises 15 residues. CDR3 amino acids: CASSGDRGRGETQYF. The DNA of the CDR3 is TGTGCCAGCAGTGGGGACAGGGGAAGGGGAGAGACCCAGTACTTC.

Ten or more counts support this clonotype. The CDR3 reads CATSRDRGAVEEKLFF. In DNA form, the CDR3 reads TGTGCCACCAGCAGAGATCGGGGGGCGGTGGAAGAAAAACTGTTTTTT. The V call is TRBV15, the J call TRBJ1-4; D might be TRBD1 (6 bases). Germline V lookup: CDR1 LNHNV, CDR2 YYDKDF (reference sequence). The CDR3 covers 16 residues. V shed 0 bases and J shed 8 bases, with 16 bases lying between them.

This clonotype has more than one count but fewer than ten. This chain joins TRBV6-1 and TRBJ2-7, with D tentatively TRBD2 (6 bases). The CDR3 spans 13 residues. Germline V gene data show CDR1 as MNHNS and CDR2 as SASEGT. V was cut by 0 bases and J by 10 bases, with 13 bases left in between. The CDR3 loop is CASSEAPGRSQYF. DNA for the CDR3: TGTGCCAGCAGTGAAGCTCCAGGGAGGTCCCAGTACTTC.

This clonotype occurred many times. The rearrangement uses TRBV20-1 and TRBJ1-2; D is undetermined. CDR1 and CDR2 (germline): DFQATT, SNEGSKA (reference sequence). V lost 3 bases to trimming and J lost 6 bases, with 20 bases between them. This CDR3 comprises 15 residues. This CDR3 is CSARVTGVSWDGYTF. As DNA, the CDR3 is TGCAGTGCTAGGGTGACTGGGGTGTCTTGGGATGGCTACACCTTC.